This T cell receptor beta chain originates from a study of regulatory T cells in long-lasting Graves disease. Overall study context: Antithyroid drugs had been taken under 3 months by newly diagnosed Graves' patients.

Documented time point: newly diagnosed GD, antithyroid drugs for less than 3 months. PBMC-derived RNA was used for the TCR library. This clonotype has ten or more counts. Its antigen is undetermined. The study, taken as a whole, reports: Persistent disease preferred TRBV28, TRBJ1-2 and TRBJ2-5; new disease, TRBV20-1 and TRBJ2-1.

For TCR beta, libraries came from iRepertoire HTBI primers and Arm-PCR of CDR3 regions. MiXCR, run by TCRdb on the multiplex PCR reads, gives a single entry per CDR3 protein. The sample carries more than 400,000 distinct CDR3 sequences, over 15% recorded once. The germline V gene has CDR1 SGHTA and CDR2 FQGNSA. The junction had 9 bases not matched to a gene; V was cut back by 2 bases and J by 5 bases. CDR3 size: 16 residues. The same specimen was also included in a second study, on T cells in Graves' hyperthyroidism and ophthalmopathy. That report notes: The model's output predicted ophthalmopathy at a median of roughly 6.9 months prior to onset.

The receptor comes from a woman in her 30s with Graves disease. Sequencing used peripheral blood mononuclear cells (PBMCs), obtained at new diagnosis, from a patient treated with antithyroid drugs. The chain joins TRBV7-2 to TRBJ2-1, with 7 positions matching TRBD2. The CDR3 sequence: CASSLSGGLWDNEQFF. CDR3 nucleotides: TGTGCCAGCAGCTTATCCGGGGGGTTATGGGACAATGAGCAGTTCTTC.